This TCR beta chain is drawn from a study of naive and memory T cell subsets. V shed 5 bases and J 0 bases; nucleotides not matched to a gene: 2. CDR3 length equals 13 residues. Looked up from germline, CDR1 is DFQATT and CDR2 is SNEGSKA (reference sequence). This clonotype is medium-sized by share. Both TRBC1 and TRBC2 were covered by a beta constant-region primer of two equimolar oligonucleotides. Four rounds of PCR amplified the ligated cDNA using nested alpha and beta constant-region primers plus SP2. TCRdb called the UMI-ligation and nested PCR reads again in MiXCR, with one record for every CDR3 protein. The sample records some 110,000 distinct CDR3 sequences, over 30% being singletons.

Material: central memory CD4+ T cells from blood. This TCR was recovered from a human donor in good health. The J gene is TRBJ2-3, the V gene TRBV20-1; 7 nucleotides match TRBD2. The DNA for the CDR3 is TGCAGTGCTTATAGCGGGAGCACAGATACGCAGTATTTT. Translation gives CSAYSGSTDTQYF.